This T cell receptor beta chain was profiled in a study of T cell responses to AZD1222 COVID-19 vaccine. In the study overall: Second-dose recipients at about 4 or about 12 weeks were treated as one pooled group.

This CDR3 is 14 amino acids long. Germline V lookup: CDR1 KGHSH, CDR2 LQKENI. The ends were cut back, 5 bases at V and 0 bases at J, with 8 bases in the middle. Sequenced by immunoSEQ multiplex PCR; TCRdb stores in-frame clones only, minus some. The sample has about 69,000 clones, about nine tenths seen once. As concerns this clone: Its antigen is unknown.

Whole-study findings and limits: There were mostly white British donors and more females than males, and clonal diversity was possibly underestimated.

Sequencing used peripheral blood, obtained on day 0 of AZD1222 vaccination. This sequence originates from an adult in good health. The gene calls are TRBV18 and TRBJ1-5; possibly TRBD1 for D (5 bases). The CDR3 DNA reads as TGTGCCAGCTCAGAGGGGAATAGCAATCAGCCCCAGCATTTT. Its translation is CASSEGNSNQPQHF.